This TCR beta chain was sequenced during a study of tumor-infiltrating lymphocytes in primary liver carcinoma. About the research overall: Per sample, productive TCRbeta reads numbered roughly 3.5 to 7.5 million, similar across tissue types.

Of note for this clonotype: Antigen unknown. Being one base from a much bigger clone, this may be a read error.

Regarding the study as a whole: Because the samples were bulk unsorted, the study did not compare CD4+ and CD8+ repertoires.

The germline V gene encodes CDR1 PRHDT and CDR2 FYEKMQ (reference sequence). This CDR3 has 15 amino acids. V shed 0 bases and J 5 bases; nucleotides not matched to a gene: 6. The study extracted blood RNA from unsorted whole blood and also extracted germline DNA. Total RNA (around 0.45 ug) served as template for TCR beta cDNA synthesis primed by a constant-region primer. Researchers made the TCR beta libraries by running three nested multiplex PCR rounds with slightly modified ARM-PCR. TRBV1-TRBV30 forward and Cbeta reverse primers drove the first two approximately 10-cycle rounds. TCRdb used MiXCR to reprocess the multiplex PCR reads, holding one entry per CDR3 protein. The repertoire consists of roughly 180,000 distinct CDR3 sequences, with over 45% occurring once and the leading ten covering around three quarters.

This chain uses TRBV13 with TRBJ2-7; TRBD1 agrees at 8 bases. The source is a man aged 35 to 55 with primary liver carcinoma and hepatitis B virus infection. Material: peripheral blood. This chain's CDR3 is CASSLGQGVFHEQYF. The CDR3, as DNA: TGTGCCAGCAGCTTAGGACAGGGGGTCTTTCACGAGCAGTACTTC.